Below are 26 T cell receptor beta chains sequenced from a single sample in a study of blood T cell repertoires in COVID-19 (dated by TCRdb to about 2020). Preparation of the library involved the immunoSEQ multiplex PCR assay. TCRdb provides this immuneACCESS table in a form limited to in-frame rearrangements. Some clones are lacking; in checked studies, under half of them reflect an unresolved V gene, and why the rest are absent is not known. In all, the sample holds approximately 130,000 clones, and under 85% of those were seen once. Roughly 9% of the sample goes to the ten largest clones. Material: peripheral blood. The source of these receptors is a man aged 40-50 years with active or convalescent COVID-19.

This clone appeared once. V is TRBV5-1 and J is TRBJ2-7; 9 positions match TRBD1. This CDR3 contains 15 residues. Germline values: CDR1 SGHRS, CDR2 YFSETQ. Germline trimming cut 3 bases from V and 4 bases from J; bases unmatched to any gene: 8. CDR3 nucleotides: TGCGCCAGCAGCTCAACAGGGGGCGCAAGGTACGAGCAGTACTTC. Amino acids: CASSSTGGARYEQYF.

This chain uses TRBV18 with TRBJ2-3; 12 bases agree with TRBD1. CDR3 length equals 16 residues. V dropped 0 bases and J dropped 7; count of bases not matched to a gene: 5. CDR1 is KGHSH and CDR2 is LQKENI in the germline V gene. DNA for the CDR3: TGTGCCAGCTCACCACCGGGACAGGGGGCGGGAAATACGCAGTATTTT. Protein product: CASSPPGQGAGNTQYF.

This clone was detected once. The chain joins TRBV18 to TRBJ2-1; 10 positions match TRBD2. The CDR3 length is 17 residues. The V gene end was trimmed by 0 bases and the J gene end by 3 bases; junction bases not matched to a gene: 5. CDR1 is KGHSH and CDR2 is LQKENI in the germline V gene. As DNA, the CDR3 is TGTGCCAGCTCACCACCGCTAGCGGGGGCGAACTACAATGAGCAGTTCTTC. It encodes CASSPPLAGANYNEQFF.

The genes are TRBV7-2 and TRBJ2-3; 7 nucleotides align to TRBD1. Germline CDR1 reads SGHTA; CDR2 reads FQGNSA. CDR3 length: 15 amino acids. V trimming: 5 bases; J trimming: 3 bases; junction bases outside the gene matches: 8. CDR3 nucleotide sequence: TGTGCCAGCAGCAAGACAGGGTTCGCGACAGATACGCAGTATTTT. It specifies CASSKTGFATDTQYF. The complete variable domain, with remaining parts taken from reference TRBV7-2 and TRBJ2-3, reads GAGVSQSPSNKVTEKGKDVELRCDPISGHTALYWYRQSLGQGLEFLIYFQGNSAPDKSGLPSDRFSAERTGGSVSTLTIQRTQQEDSAVYLCASSKTGFATDTQYFGPGTRLTVL.

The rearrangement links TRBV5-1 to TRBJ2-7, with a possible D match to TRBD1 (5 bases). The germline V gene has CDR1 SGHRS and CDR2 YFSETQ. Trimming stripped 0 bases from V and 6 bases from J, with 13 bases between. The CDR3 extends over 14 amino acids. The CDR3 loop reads CASSLVPGMGEQYF. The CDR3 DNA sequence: TGCGCCAGCAGCTTGGTACCAGGGATGGGCGAGCAGTACTTC.

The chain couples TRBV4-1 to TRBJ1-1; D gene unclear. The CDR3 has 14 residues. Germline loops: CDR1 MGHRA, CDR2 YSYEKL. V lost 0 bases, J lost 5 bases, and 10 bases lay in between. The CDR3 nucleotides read TGCGCCAGCAGCCAAGAAAGCACAGCAACTGAAGCTTTCTTT. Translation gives CASSQESTATEAFF.

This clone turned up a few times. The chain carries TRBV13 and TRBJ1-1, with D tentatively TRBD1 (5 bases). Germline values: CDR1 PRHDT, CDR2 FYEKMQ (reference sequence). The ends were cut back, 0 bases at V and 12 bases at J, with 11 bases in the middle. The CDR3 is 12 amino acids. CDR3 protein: CASSLGRDSTFF. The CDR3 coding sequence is TGTGCCAGCAGCTTAGGCAGGGATTCAACTTTCTTT.

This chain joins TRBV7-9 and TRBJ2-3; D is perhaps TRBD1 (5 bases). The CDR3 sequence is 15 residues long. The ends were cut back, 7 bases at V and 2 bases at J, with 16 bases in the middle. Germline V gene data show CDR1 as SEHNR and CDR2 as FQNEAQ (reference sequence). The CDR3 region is CASKTQRGPTDTQYF. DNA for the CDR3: TGTGCCAGCAAGACTCAAAGGGGCCCCACAGATACGCAGTATTTT.

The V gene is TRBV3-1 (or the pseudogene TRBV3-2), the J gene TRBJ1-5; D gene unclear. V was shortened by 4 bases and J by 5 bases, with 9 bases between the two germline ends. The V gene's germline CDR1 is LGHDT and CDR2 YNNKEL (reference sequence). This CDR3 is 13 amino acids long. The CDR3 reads CASSPHSDQPQHF. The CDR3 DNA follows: TGTGCCAGCAGCCCGCACTCGGATCAGCCCCAGCATTTT.

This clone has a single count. DNA for the CDR3: TGTGCCAGCAGTTACTCAAGCAGGGTACCCCTCCACTTT. This codes for CASSYSSRVPLHF. This chain connects TRBV6-2 or TRBV6-3 to TRBJ1-6; tentatively, D is TRBD1 (5 bases). V was cut by 0 bases and J by 12 bases, with 9 bases left in between. The CDR3 contains 13 residues. Per germline, CDR1 MNHEY and CDR2 SVGEGT.

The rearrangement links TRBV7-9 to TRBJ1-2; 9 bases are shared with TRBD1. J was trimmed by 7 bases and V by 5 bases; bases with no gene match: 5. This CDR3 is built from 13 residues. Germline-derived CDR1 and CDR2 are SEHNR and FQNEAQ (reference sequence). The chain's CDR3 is CASSPTGGTGYTF. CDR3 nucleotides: TGTGCCAGCAGCCCGACAGGGGGAACTGGCTACACCTTC.

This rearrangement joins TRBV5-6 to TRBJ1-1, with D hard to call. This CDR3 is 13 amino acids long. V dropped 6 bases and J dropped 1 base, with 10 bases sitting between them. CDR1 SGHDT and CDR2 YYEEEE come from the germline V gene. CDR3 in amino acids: CASTGLPNTEAFF. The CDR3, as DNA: TGTGCCAGCACTGGACTCCCGAACACTGAAGCTTTCTTT. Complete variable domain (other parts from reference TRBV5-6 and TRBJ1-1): DAGVTQSPTHLIKTRGQQVTLRCSPKSGHDTVSWYQQALGQGPQFIFQYYEEEERQRGNFPDRFSGHQFPNYSSELNVNALLLGDSALYLCASTGLPNTEAFFGQGTRLTVV.

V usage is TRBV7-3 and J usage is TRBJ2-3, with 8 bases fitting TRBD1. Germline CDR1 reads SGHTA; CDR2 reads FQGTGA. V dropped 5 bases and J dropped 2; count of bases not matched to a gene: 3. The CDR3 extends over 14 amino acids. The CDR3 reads CASSEQGATDTQYF. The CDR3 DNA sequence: TGTGCCAGCAGCGAGCAGGGGGCCACAGATACGCAGTATTTT.

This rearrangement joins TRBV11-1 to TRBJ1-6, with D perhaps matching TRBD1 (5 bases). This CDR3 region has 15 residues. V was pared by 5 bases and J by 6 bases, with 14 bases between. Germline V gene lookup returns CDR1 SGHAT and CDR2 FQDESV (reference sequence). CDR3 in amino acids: CASSPQGYANSPLHF. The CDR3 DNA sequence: TGTGCCAGCAGCCCGCAGGGCTACGCTAATTCACCCCTCCACTTT. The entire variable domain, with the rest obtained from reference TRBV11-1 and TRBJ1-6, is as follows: EAEVAQSPRYKITEKSQAVAFWCDPISGHATLYWYRQILGQGPELLVQFQDESVVDDSQLPKDRFSAERLKGVDSTLKIQPAELGDSAMYLCASSPQGYANSPLHFGNGTRLTVT.

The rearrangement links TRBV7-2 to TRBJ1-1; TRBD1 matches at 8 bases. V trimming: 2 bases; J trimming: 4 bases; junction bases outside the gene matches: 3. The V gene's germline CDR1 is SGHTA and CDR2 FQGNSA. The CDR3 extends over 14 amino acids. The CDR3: CASSLRGQATEAFF. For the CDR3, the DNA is TGTGCCAGCAGCTTACGGGGACAGGCCACTGAAGCTTTCTTT.

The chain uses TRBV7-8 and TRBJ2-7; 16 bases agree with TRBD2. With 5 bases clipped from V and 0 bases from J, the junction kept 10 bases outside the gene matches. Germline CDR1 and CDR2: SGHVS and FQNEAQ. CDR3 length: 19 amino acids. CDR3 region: CASSRPGTSGGALSYEQYF. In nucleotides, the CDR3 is TGTGCCAGCAGCCGTCCCGGGACTAGCGGGGGGGCCCTCTCCTACGAGCAGTACTTC.

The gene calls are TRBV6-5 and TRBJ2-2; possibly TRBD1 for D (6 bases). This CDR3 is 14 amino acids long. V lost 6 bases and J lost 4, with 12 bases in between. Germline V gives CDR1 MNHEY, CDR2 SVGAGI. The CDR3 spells CASRYTGRTGELFF. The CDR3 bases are TGTGCCAGCAGATACACAGGGCGCACCGGGGAGCTGTTTTTT.

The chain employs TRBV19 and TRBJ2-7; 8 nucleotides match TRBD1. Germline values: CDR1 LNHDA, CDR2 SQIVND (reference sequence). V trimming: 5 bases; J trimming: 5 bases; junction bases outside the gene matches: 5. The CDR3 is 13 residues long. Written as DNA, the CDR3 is TGTGCCAGTAGTCCCGGACAGGGCCACGAGCAGTACTTC. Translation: CASSPGQGHEQYF.

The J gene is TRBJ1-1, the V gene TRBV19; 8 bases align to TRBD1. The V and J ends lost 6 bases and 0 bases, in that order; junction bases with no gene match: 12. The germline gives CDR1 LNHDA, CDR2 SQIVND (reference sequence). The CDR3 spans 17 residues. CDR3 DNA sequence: TGTGCCAGTAGCAAAAGAGGCAGGGGGCAGGTGAACACTGAAGCTTTCTTT. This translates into CASSKRGRGQVNTEAFF.

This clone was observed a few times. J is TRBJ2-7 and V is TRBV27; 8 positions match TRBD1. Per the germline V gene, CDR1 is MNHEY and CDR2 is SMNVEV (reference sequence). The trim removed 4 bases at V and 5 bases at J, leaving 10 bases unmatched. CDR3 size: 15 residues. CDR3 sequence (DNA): TGTGCCAGCAGTTCCTTCGACAGGGGTGTCCACGAGCAGTACTTC. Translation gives CASSSFDRGVHEQYF.

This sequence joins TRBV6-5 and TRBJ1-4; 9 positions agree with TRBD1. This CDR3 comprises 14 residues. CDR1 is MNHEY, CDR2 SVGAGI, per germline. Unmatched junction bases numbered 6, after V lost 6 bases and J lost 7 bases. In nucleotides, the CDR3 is TGTGCCAGCAGCGCGACAGGGGGACGTGAAAAACTGTTTTTT. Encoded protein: CASSATGGREKLFF.

CDR3 sequence reads: CSARVGLGYTF. CDR3 in DNA: TGCAGTGCTAGAGTGGGGCTTGGCTACACCTTC. The genes are TRBV20-1 and TRBJ1-2; a possible D gene is TRBD1 (5 bases). The CDR3 extends over 11 amino acids. V gave up 1 base and J gave up 7 bases, with 7 bases separating them. The germline gives CDR1 DFQATT, CDR2 SNEGSKA (reference sequence).

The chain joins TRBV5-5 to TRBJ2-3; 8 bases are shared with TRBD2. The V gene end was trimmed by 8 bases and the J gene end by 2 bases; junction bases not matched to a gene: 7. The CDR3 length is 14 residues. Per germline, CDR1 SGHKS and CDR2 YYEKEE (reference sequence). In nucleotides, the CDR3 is TGTGCCAGTTCTACGGGAGGGATCACAGATACGCAGTATTTT. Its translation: CASSTGGITDTQYF.

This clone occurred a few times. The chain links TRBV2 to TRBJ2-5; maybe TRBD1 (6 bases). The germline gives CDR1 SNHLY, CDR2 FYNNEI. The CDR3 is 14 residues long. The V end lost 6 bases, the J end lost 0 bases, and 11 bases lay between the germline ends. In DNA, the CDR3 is TGTGCCAGCAGAATGGACAGATACCAAGAGACCCAGTACTTC. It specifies CASRMDRYQETQYF.

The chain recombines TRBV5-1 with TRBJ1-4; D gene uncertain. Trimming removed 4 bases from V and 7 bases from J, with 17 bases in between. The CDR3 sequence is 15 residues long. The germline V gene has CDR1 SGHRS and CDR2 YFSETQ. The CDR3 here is CASSQLGSRGEKLFF. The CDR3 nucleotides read TGCGCCAGCAGCCAGCTGGGGTCCCGGGGTGAAAAACTGTTTTTT.

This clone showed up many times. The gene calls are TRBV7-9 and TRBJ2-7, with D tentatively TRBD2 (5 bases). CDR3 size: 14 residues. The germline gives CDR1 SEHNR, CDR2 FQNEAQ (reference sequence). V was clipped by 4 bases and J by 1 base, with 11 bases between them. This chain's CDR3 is CASSSFRGSYEQYF. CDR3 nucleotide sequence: TGTGCCAGCAGCTCATTCCGGGGATCCTACGAGCAGTACTTC.